Presented here are 30 T cell receptor beta chains from one specimen sequenced in a study of T cell responses to AZD1222 COVID-19 vaccine. Sequencing was performed with immunoSEQ multiplex PCR; in TCRdb, only in-frame clones are kept and a portion is missing. The table records about 56,000 clones, approximately 89% of them present only once. The sequencing here drew on peripheral blood, taken on day 0 of AZD1222 vaccination. The receptor set was obtained from an adult in good health.

This chain joins TRBV4-2 and TRBJ2-5, with D perhaps matching TRBD2 (6 bases). Trimming took 1 base from V and 4 from J, leaving 19 bases between them. Germline loops: CDR1 LGHNA, CDR2 YNFKEQ. The CDR3 runs 17 residues. In nucleotides, the CDR3 is TGTGCCAGCAGCCAAGCGTCTAGTCGGCGGGAAGGAGAGACCCAGTACTTC. Translating gives CASSQASSRREGETQYF.

This rearrangement joins TRBV30 to TRBJ1-1, with unresolved D. V lost 3 bases to trimming and J lost 6 bases, with 2 bases between them. The CDR3 extends over 9 amino acids. Germline CDR1 is GTSNPN and CDR2 is SVGIG (reference sequence). CDR3 amino acids: CAWRAEAFF. The CDR3 region has the DNA TGTGCCTGGAGAGCTGAAGCTTTCTTT.

The chain recombines TRBV3-1 (or the pseudogene TRBV3-2) with TRBJ1-2, with D perhaps matching TRBD1 (6 bases). CDR3 length: 15 amino acids. Trimming removed 7 bases from V and 4 bases from J, with 19 bases in between. Germline CDR1 is LGHDT and CDR2 is YNNKEL (reference sequence). The CDR3 nucleotides are TGTGCCAGCACCTCACTCCCGGACAGAGGCTATGGCTACACCTTC. Translation: CASTSLPDRGYGYTF.

The rearrangement joins TRBV5-1 to TRBJ1-2; possibly TRBD1 for D (5 bases). The CDR3 consists of 15 residues. The germline CDR1 and CDR2 sequences are SGHRS and YFSETQ. V was cut by 0 bases and J by 2 bases, with 11 bases left in between. DNA for the CDR3: TGCGCCAGCAGCTTGGGGTCGCGGGGGAACTATGGCTACACCTTC. Encoded protein: CASSLGSRGNYGYTF.

This clone turned up a few times. The chain uses TRBV7-2 and TRBJ2-2; possibly TRBD2 for D (6 bases). Germline-derived CDR1 and CDR2 are SGHTA and FQGNSA. CDR3 length: 16 amino acids. V dropped 5 bases and J dropped 0 bases, with 13 bases sitting between them. The CDR3 DNA follows: TGTGCCAGCAGCCCTAGAACGGGGGCGAACACCGGGGAGCTGTTTTTT. This gives the protein CASSPRTGANTGELFF.

In nucleotides, the CDR3 is TGTGCCTGGAGTGTAGGACAGCTCTCTGGAAACACCATATATTTT. Amino acids: CAWSVGQLSGNTIYF. The rearrangement links TRBV30 to TRBJ1-3, with a tentative D call TRBD1 (6 bases). Looked up from germline, CDR1 is GTSNPN and CDR2 is SVGIG (reference sequence). Trimming removed 0 bases from V and 0 bases from J, with 9 bases in between. The CDR3 covers 15 residues.

Here the CDR3 reads CASSQEEREGQNEQYF. DNA for the CDR3: TGTGCCAGCAGCCAAGAAGAACGGGAGGGCCAGAACGAGCAGTACTTC. The J gene is TRBJ2-7, the V gene TRBV3-1 (or the pseudogene TRBV3-2); 8 bases map to TRBD2. The ends lost 0 bases at V and 5 bases at J; junction bases unmatched: 9. The CDR3 is 16 residues long. The germline CDR1 and CDR2 sequences are LGHDT and YNNKEL (reference sequence).

J is TRBJ2-5 and V is TRBV5-1; possibly TRBD1 for D (5 bases). This CDR3 is built from 14 residues. V was shortened by 0 bases and J by 4 bases, with 10 bases between the two germline ends. Germline V gene sequence: CDR1 SGHRS, CDR2 YFSETQ. The CDR3 protein is CASSLEGVGETQYF. CDR3 bases: TGCGCCAGCAGCTTGGAAGGGGTCGGAGAGACCCAGTACTTC.

The rearrangement links TRBV19 to TRBJ1-3; D may be TRBD1 (5 bases). The germline V gene encodes CDR1 LNHDA and CDR2 SQIVND (reference sequence). V was pared by 9 bases and J by 0 bases, with 18 bases between. The CDR3 is 16 amino acids. CDR3 sequence (DNA): TGTGCCAGGGAAAGGGACGGATGCTACTCTGGAAACACCATATATTTT. It encodes CARERDGCYSGNTIYF. The full variable domain, with the rest looked up from reference TRBV19 and TRBJ1-3, is DGGITQSPKYLFRKEGQNVTLSCEQNLNHDAMYWYRQDPGQGLRLIYYSQIVNDFQKGDIAEGYSVSREKKESFPLTVTSAQKNPTAFYLCARERDGCYSGNTIYFGEGSWLTVV.

This chain uses TRBV11-1 with TRBJ1-3; 10 bases map to TRBD1. J was trimmed by 0 bases and V by 4 bases; bases with no gene match: 0. CDR1 and CDR2 from the germline V gene are SGHAT and FQDESV (reference sequence). This CDR3 has 15 amino acids. CDR3 DNA: TGTGCCAGCAGCTGGACAGGGGGCTCTGGAAACACCATATATTTT. Translation: CASSWTGGSGNTIYF.

The DNA of the CDR3 is TGTGCCAGCAGCCAAGAGCTTAGCGGGACGAAGACCCAGTACTTC. This sequence encodes CASSQELSGTKTQYF. V is TRBV3-1 (or the pseudogene TRBV3-2) and J is TRBJ2-5; 8 bases match TRBD2. The CDR3 length is 15 residues. In germline, CDR1 is LGHDT, CDR2 YNNKEL (reference sequence). The V and J ends lost 0 bases and 6 bases, in that order; junction bases with no gene match: 6.

The chain carries TRBV4-2 and TRBJ1-4; possibly TRBD1 for D (6 bases). The CDR3 has 15 residues. V lost 4 bases and J lost 7, with 16 bases in between. The germline gives CDR1 LGHNA, CDR2 YNFKEQ. The CDR3 DNA is TGTGCCAGCAGCCCGGACAGACGATTAGGTGAAAAACTGTTTTTT. Translated, it gives CASSPDRRLGEKLFF.

The V call is TRBV4-2, the J call TRBJ1-5; D remains unclear. Germline CDR1 is LGHNA and CDR2 is YNFKEQ. With 8 bases removed from V and 2 bases from J, the gap between germline ends came to 13 bases. The CDR3 is made up of 14 amino acids. CDR3 sequence: CASRAVGGNQPQHF. The CDR3 region has the DNA TGTGCCAGCCGCGCGGTGGGAGGCAATCAGCCCCAGCATTTT.

V gene TRBV30 combines with J gene TRBJ1-2; TRBD1 aligns across 7 bases. V was pared by 2 bases and J by 7 bases, with 4 bases of the junction left unmatched. The CDR3 has 12 amino acids. Germline V lookup: CDR1 GTSNPN, CDR2 SVGIG (reference sequence). CDR3 loop: CAWSSGQVGYTF. The DNA of the CDR3 is TGTGCCTGGAGTTCAGGACAGGTTGGCTACACCTTC.

There are a few counts of this clone. For the CDR3, the DNA is TGTGCCAGTAGTATCCAACAGTCTGGAAACACCATATATTTT. Amino acids: CASSIQQSGNTIYF. V gene TRBV19 combines with J gene TRBJ1-3; D not resolved. Trimming took 3 bases from V and 1 from J, leaving 7 bases between them. This CDR3 is built from 14 residues. Germline CDR1 reads LNHDA; CDR2 reads SQIVND (reference sequence).

The genes are TRBV30 and TRBJ1-5, with D unresolved. The V end was cut by 3 bases, the J end by 9 bases, with 15 bases between. Germline V lookup: CDR1 GTSNPN, CDR2 SVGIG (reference sequence). The CDR3 is 13 residues long. CDR3 amino acids: CAWSTGGLAPQHF. The DNA for the CDR3 is TGTGCCTGGAGCACGGGAGGATTGGCGCCCCAGCATTTT.

The V and J genes are TRBV11-3 and TRBJ2-7, with D possibly matching TRBD1 (6 bases). V was clipped by 5 bases and J by 0 bases, with 14 bases between them. The CDR3 length is 15 residues. The germline CDR1 and CDR2 sequences are SGHNT and YENEEA. The CDR3 spells CASSRDTGSSYEQYF. DNA of the CDR3: TGTGCCAGCAGCCGGGACACGGGGAGCTCCTACGAGCAGTACTTC. The full variable domain, completed using reference TRBV11-3 and TRBJ2-7, is EAGVVQSPRYKIIEKKQPVAFWCNPISGHNTLYWYLQNLGQGPELLIRYENEEAVDDSQLPKDRFSAERLKGVDSTLKIQPAELGDSAVYLCASSRDTGSSYEQYFGPGTRLTVT.

The chain recombines TRBV9 with TRBJ2-1, with D maybe TRBD2 (6 bases). Germline CDR1 SGDLS, CDR2 YYNGEE. Trimming pared 4 bases from V and 4 bases from J, leaving 12 bases between. This CDR3 contains 14 residues. The CDR3 region is CASSTYGSYNEQFF. The CDR3 nucleotides are TGTGCCAGCAGCACTTACGGGAGTTACAATGAGCAGTTCTTC.

This chain joins TRBV29-1 and TRBJ2-4; D not resolved. The CDR3 totals 13 residues. The V and J ends lost 4 bases and 6 bases respectively, with 13 bases between them. The germline V gene encodes CDR1 SQVTM and CDR2 ANQGSEA. Written as DNA, the CDR3 is TGCAGCGTTGGGTCGGACGGAATAAACATTCAGTACTTC. Translated, it gives CSVGSDGINIQYF.

The rearrangement joins TRBV3-1 (or the pseudogene TRBV3-2) to TRBJ1-5; D gene unclear. V dropped 0 bases and J dropped 0 bases, with 9 bases sitting between them. Per the germline V gene, CDR1 is LGHDT and CDR2 is YNNKEL (reference sequence). This CDR3 is 16 amino acids long. The CDR3 here is CASSQDVGNSNQPQHF. Written as DNA, the CDR3 is TGTGCCAGCAGCCAAGACGTAGGTAATAGCAATCAGCCCCAGCATTTT.

This clone has only one observation. The chain is built from TRBV19 and TRBJ1-6, with 7 bases aligning to TRBD1. The CDR3 is made up of 15 amino acids. The V gene's germline CDR1 is LNHDA and CDR2 SQIVND (reference sequence). V dropped 5 bases and J dropped 14; count of bases not matched to a gene: 15. The CDR3 nucleotides read TGTGCCAGTAGTGCCCGGACAGGCCGCCTGTCCTCCCTCCACTTT. Residues: CASSARTGRLSSLHF.

The chain employs TRBV20-1 and TRBJ1-2; D remains unclear. Trimming took 3 bases from V and 3 from J, leaving 17 bases between them. This CDR3 has 15 amino acids. Germline V gene lookup returns CDR1 DFQATT and CDR2 SNEGSKA (reference sequence). The DNA of the CDR3 is TGCAGTGCTAGTATTGGAGGGTGGGGAGACTATGGCTACACCTTC. Its protein is CSASIGGWGDYGYTF.

This chain uses TRBV25-1 with TRBJ1-4, with TRBD1 as a possible D gene (5 bases). Germline CDR1 reads MGHDK; CDR2 reads SYGVNS. The CDR3 totals 14 residues. The ends were cut back, 7 bases at V and 5 bases at J, with 14 bases in the middle. In nucleotides, the CDR3 is TGTGCCAGCAACATGGGACCCCAGAATGAAAAACTGTTTTTT. This translates into CASNMGPQNEKLFF. Looking up the rest from reference TRBV25-1 and TRBJ1-4 gives the full variable domain: EADIYQTPRYLVIGTGKKITLECSQTMGHDKMYWYQQDPGMELHLIHYSYGVNSTEKGDLSSESTVSRIRTEHFPLTLESARPSHTSQYLCASNMGPQNEKLFFGSGTQLSVL.

This chain links TRBV7-2 with TRBJ2-1; 7 positions agree with TRBD1. CDR3 size: 17 residues. Trimming cost V 6 bases and J 4 bases; bases outside gene matches: 15. The germline CDR1 and CDR2 sequences are SGHTA and FQGNSA. The CDR3 region is CASRTSRTGAMYNEQFF. The CDR3 DNA reads as TGTGCCAGCAGAACGAGCCGGACAGGAGCAATGTACAATGAGCAGTTCTTC.

The rearrangement links TRBV7-8 to TRBJ2-1; 9 bases align to TRBD2. V shed 1 base and J 2 bases; nucleotides not matched to a gene: 3. The germline gives CDR1 SGHVS, CDR2 FQNEAQ. The CDR3 covers 16 residues. This CDR3 is CASSLETSGTYNEQFF. In DNA, the CDR3 is TGTGCCAGCAGCTTAGAGACTAGCGGCACCTACAATGAGCAGTTCTTC.

The rearrangement links TRBV7-8 to TRBJ1-3; D gene uncertain. Germline V gene lookup returns CDR1 SGHVS and CDR2 FQNEAQ. V was pared by 1 base and J by 0 bases, with 10 bases between. The CDR3 totals 16 residues. CDR3 DNA: TGTGCCAGCAGCTTAGAGGCACGTGGCTCTGGAAACACCATATATTTT. This gives the protein CASSLEARGSGNTIYF.

The chain uses TRBV3-1 (or the pseudogene TRBV3-2) and TRBJ2-5, with D possibly being TRBD2 (6 bases). Trimming removed 4 bases from V and 4 bases from J, with 16 bases in between. The CDR3 consists of 15 residues. In germline, CDR1 is LGHDT, CDR2 YNNKEL (reference sequence). The CDR3 is CASSPIPGLSETQYF. The CDR3 DNA follows: TGTGCCAGCAGCCCAATTCCGGGACTCTCAGAGACCCAGTACTTC.

This chain connects TRBV19 to TRBJ2-7, with 8 bases aligning to TRBD1. The CDR3 has 13 amino acids. With V trimmed by 9 bases and J by 6 bases, 10 bases remained unmatched. Germline CDR1 LNHDA, CDR2 SQIVND (reference sequence). The CDR3 coding sequence is TGTGCCAGCATTTCCGGGACAGGAGGCGAGCAGTACTTC. Its translation: CASISGTGGEQYF.

The rearrangement joins TRBV5-4 to TRBJ2-1, with 11 bases matching TRBD2. CDR3 size: 15 residues. Germline-derived CDR1 and CDR2 are SGHNT and YYREEE (reference sequence). V trimming: 0 bases; J trimming: 6 bases; junction bases outside the gene matches: 2. The CDR3 nucleotides are TGTGCCAGCAGCTTGGGACTAGCGGGGTTCAATGAGCAGTTCTTC. Residues: CASSLGLAGFNEQFF.

The chain's CDR3 is CASSLGPGGGGNTIYF. The CDR3 DNA reads TGTGCCAGCAGCTTAGGGCCAGGGGGCGGAGGAAACACCATATATTTT. The V call is TRBV7-6, the J call TRBJ1-3; TRBD1 matches 8 bases. Germline CDR1 reads SGHVS; CDR2 reads FNYEAQ. V lost 1 base and J lost 4; bases outside the gene matches: 6. The CDR3 consists of 16 residues.